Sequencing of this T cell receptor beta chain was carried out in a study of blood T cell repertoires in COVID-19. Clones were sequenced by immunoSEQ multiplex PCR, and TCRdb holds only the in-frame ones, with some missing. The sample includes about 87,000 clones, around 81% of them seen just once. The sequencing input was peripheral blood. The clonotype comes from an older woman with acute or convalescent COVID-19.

CDR3 in amino acids: CASSLLLPDTEAFF. The CDR3 DNA follows: TGTGCCAGCAGCTTACTCCTTCCAGACACTGAAGCTTTCTTT. The chain joins TRBV7-9 to TRBJ1-1, with D hard to call. Between the trimmed V and J ends, which lost 2 bases and 3 bases, there was a span of 10 bases. Germline lookup yields CDR1 SEHNR and CDR2 FQNEAQ (reference sequence). The CDR3 runs 14 residues.